The 10 T cell receptor beta chains presented below share a single source sample, sequenced in a study of T cell responses to AZD1222 COVID-19 vaccine. The repertoire was sequenced with immunoSEQ multiplex PCR; TCRdb's copy has only in-frame clones and lacks some. The sample has 130,000 to 150,000 clones, 90% to 95% seen once. Sequences were derived from peripheral blood, sampled on day 0 of AZD1222 vaccination. These receptors all come from an adult in good health.

The chain employs TRBV10-3 and TRBJ1-4; D is unresolved. The length of the CDR3 is 13 residues. V was cut by 7 bases and J by 7 bases, with 13 bases left in between. From germline, CDR1 is ENHRY and CDR2 SYGVKD. The CDR3 region has the DNA TGTGCCATCACAAGTTCAGTGGGTGAAAAACTGTTTTTT. It translates to CAITSSVGEKLFF.

V and J are TRBV5-1 and TRBJ2-7, with 7 nucleotides matching TRBD1. CDR1 is SGHRS, CDR2 YFSETQ, per germline. The CDR3 runs 15 residues. J was trimmed by 3 bases and V by 0 bases; bases with no gene match: 6. CDR3 DNA sequence: TGCGCCAGCAGCTTGGGACAGGGAACGGGCTACGAGCAGTACTTC. Translating it yields CASSLGQGTGYEQYF.

V gene TRBV18 combines with J gene TRBJ1-5; D remains ambiguous. There are 13 residues in the CDR3. Germline V gene data show CDR1 as KGHSH and CDR2 as LQKENI. V was cut by 2 bases and J by 3 bases, with 5 bases left in between. The CDR3: CASSPGDNQPQHF. CDR3 nucleotides: TGTGCCAGCTCACCAGGGGACAATCAGCCCCAGCATTTT.

The chain links TRBV10-3 to TRBJ2-7; a weak D match, TRBD2 (5 bases). The V end lost 4 bases, the J end lost 6 bases, and 10 bases lay between the germline ends. The germline V gene has CDR1 ENHRY and CDR2 SYGVKD. The CDR3 has 12 residues. This CDR3 reads CAISGLEGEQYF. The CDR3 coding sequence is TGTGCCATCAGTGGGCTAGAGGGCGAGCAGTACTTC.

This clone was observed once. The chain carries TRBV10-1 and TRBJ2-1; D is possibly TRBD2 (6 bases). The CDR3 consists of 17 residues. Deletions cut 4 bases from V and 1 base from J, with 17 bases between. Germline lookup yields CDR1 WNHNN and CDR2 SYGVQD (reference sequence). Written as DNA, the CDR3 is TGCGCCAGCAGTGCTCCTCCTCACGGGAGTTCCTACAATGAGCAGTTCTTC. Its translation: CASSAPPHGSSYNEQFF.

V is TRBV6-2 or TRBV6-3 and J is TRBJ2-2; no definite D call. V was trimmed by 2 bases and J by 4 bases, leaving 8 bases between them. The CDR3 is made up of 14 amino acids. CDR1 and CDR2 from the germline V gene are MNHEY and SVGEGT. The CDR3, as DNA: TGTGCCAGCAGTTACGGCACAACCACCGGGGAGCTGTTTTTT. It yields the protein CASSYGTTTGELFF.

This chain joins TRBV5-1 and TRBJ2-1; the D is unclear. In germline, CDR1 is SGHRS, CDR2 YFSETQ. Between the trimmed V and J ends, which lost 1 base and 5 bases, there was a span of 7 bases. The CDR3 runs 13 residues. The CDR3 nucleotides read TGCGCCAGCAGCTTGTCACTCAACAATGAGCAGTTCTTC. Its protein product is CASSLSLNNEQFF.

CDR3 residues: CASSRTRQETQYF. The CDR3 DNA sequence: TGTGCCAGCAGTAGGACTCGCCAAGAGACCCAGTACTTC. This sequence joins TRBV28 and TRBJ2-5, with a tentative D call TRBD2 (5 bases). V was trimmed by 5 bases and J by 1 base, leaving 8 bases between them. Per germline, CDR1 MDHEN and CDR2 SYDVKM. The CDR3 runs 13 residues.

The chain couples TRBV6-5 to TRBJ1-5; TRBD1 might be the D (5 bases). The germline gives CDR1 MNHEY, CDR2 SVGAGI. V shed 8 bases and J shed 0 bases, with 14 bases lying between them. The CDR3 is made up of 15 amino acids. The CDR3 DNA is TGTGCCAGCGGACGGACATTGAATAGCAATCAGCCCCAGCATTTT. Translated: CASGRTLNSNQPQHF.

This clone has just one count. The chain joins TRBV4-2 to TRBJ2-2, with 8 bases identical to TRBD2. The germline V gene encodes CDR1 LGHNA and CDR2 YNFKEQ. The ends lost 1 base at V and 4 bases at J; junction bases unmatched: 5. The CDR3 length is 16 residues. The CDR3 nucleotides are TGTGCCAGCAGCCAAGTCGGGGGGGCCTTCACCGGGGAGCTGTTTTTT. Its protein is CASSQVGGAFTGELFF.